Each of the 23 T cell receptor beta chains below was sequenced from the same sample in a study of OX40 agonist ivuxolimab in advanced cancers. Produced via immunoSEQ multiplex PCR; TCRdb's table is partial and in-frame only. This table has roughly 41,000 clones, around 83% appearing once. Material: CD4+ or CD8+ T cells sorted from blood, obtained in a trial of the OX40 agonist ivuxolimab. Every receptor here comes from an adult with an advanced solid tumor such as melanoma, head and neck, liver or kidney cancer.

The chain combines TRBV5-1 with TRBJ1-1, with a possible D match to TRBD1 (6 bases). In germline, CDR1 is SGHRS, CDR2 YFSETQ. The V and J ends lost 7 bases and 1 base respectively, with 11 bases between them. The CDR3 length is 13 residues. CDR3 residues: CASGETGNTEAFF. In nucleotides, the CDR3 is TGCGCCAGCGGGGAGACAGGGAACACTGAAGCTTTCTTT.

The chain uses TRBV11-1 and TRBJ2-7; D possibly uses TRBD1 or TRBD2 (5 bases each). The V end lost 0 bases, the J end lost 4 bases, and 13 bases lay between the germline ends. Germline V CDR1 and CDR2: SGHAT, FQDESV (reference sequence). This CDR3 is built from 15 residues. The chain's CDR3 is CASSLAQGPNYEQYF. For the CDR3, the DNA is TGTGCCAGCAGCTTAGCCCAGGGACCCAATTACGAGCAGTACTTC.

V gene TRBV23-1 combines with J gene TRBJ1-2; tentatively, D is TRBD1 (6 bases). TRBV23-1 is noted as an ORF with a role that remains uncertain. Trimming removed 6 bases from V and 3 bases from J, with 11 bases in between. CDR3 length equals 13 residues. CDR3 nucleotides: TGCGCCAGCAGCCGAAGGGGGGACTATGGCTACACCTTC. Its protein product is CASSRRGDYGYTF.

As DNA, the CDR3 is TGTGCCAGCGGAGACAGGGTCCTAAACACTGAAGCTTTCTTT. Protein sequence: CASGDRVLNTEAFF. The rearrangement links TRBV5-5 to TRBJ1-1, with 7 bases identical to TRBD1. This CDR3 is 14 amino acids long. CDR1 SGHKS and CDR2 YYEKEE come from the germline V gene (reference sequence). After removal of 7 bases from V and 2 bases from J, the junction contained 8 bases not matched to a gene.

The gene calls are TRBV4-1 and TRBJ2-3, with 7 bases identical to TRBD1. CDR1 is MGHRA and CDR2 is YSYEKL in the germline V gene. This CDR3 comprises 14 residues. V lost 4 bases to trimming and J lost 4 bases; unmatched junction nucleotides: 5. The CDR3 sequence: CASSRQGGSDTQYF. In DNA, the CDR3 is TGCGCCAGCAGCCGACAGGGCGGTTCAGATACGCAGTATTTT.

The rearrangement joins TRBV11-2 to TRBJ1-1; D may be TRBD1 (6 bases). The germline V and J ends were trimmed by 1 base and 7 bases, with 22 bases remaining between them. The CDR3 runs to 17 residues. CDR1 and CDR2 (germline): SGHAT, FQNNGV. The CDR3 sequence: CASSLGSGQLLRGEAFF. Written as DNA, the CDR3 is TGTGCCAGCAGCTTAGGGTCCGGACAGCTACTACGAGGTGAAGCTTTCTTT.

This clone was observed once. V is TRBV5-6 and J is TRBJ2-7; possible D gene TRBD2, 6 bases. The V gene lost 0 bases and the J gene lost 11 bases, with 12 bases spanning the gap. Looked up from germline, CDR1 is SGHDT and CDR2 is YYEEEE. This CDR3 comprises 12 residues. The CDR3 DNA reads TGTGCCAGCAGCTTGGATGGGACTCGTAAGTACTTC. Encoded protein: CASSLDGTRKYF.

The genes are TRBV7-3 and TRBJ2-3; 8 bases align to TRBD1. The CDR3 extends over 13 amino acids. Germline CDR1 and CDR2: SGHTA and FQGTGA. The J segment lost 4 bases and the V segment lost 5 bases, leaving 2 bases of the junction unmatched. The DNA for the CDR3 is TGTGCCAGCAGCATGGACAGGGCAGATACGCAGTATTTT. This codes for CASSMDRADTQYF.

The chain carries TRBV6-5 and TRBJ1-2, with D unclear. CDR1 MNHEY and CDR2 SVGAGI come from the germline V gene. Trimming left V 0 bases short and J 3 bases short, with 11 bases between. The CDR3 extends over 15 amino acids. CDR3 nucleotide sequence: TGTGCCAGCAGTTACTCGATAGACACTTACTATGGCTACACCTTC. Protein sequence: CASSYSIDTYYGYTF.

The V and J genes are TRBV5-1 and TRBJ2-5; perhaps TRBD2 as D (6 bases). Trimming stripped 0 bases from V and 0 bases from J, with 9 bases between. This CDR3 region has 15 residues. In germline, CDR1 is SGHRS, CDR2 YFSETQ. CDR3 sequence reads: CASSLVGGNQETQYF. CDR3 bases: TGCGCCAGCAGCTTGGTGGGCGGGAACCAAGAGACCCAGTACTTC.

This clone was observed a few times. V is TRBV7-3 and J is TRBJ2-1; 11 bases fit TRBD2. With V trimmed by 0 bases and J by 0 bases, 10 bases remained unmatched. This CDR3 has 20 amino acids. Looked up from germline, CDR1 is SGHTA and CDR2 is FQGTGA. The DNA for the CDR3 is TGTGCCAGCAGCTTAACGAAATTTACTAGCGGGGGACCCTCCTACAATGAGCAGTTCTTC. Residues: CASSLTKFTSGGPSYNEQFF.

This clone appeared a few times. V and J are TRBV27 and TRBJ2-3; TRBD2 matches at 9 bases. Germline V lookup: CDR1 MNHEY, CDR2 SMNVEV (reference sequence). The CDR3 has 16 residues. J was trimmed by 3 bases and V by 8 bases; bases with no gene match: 12. The CDR3 DNA is TGTGCCAGCTCCTCCGGACGGCTAGCGGGGACAGATACGCAGTATTTT. Its translation: CASSSGRLAGTDTQYF.

J is TRBJ2-3 and V is TRBV5-8, with a weak D call TRBD1 (5 bases). Germline assignment: CDR1 SGHTS and CDR2 YDEGEE. V was pared by 4 bases and J by 4 bases, with 13 bases between. This CDR3 has 14 residues. The CDR3 is CASSQTGPADTQYF. Here the CDR3 DNA reads TGTGCCAGCAGCCAAACAGGCCCCGCAGATACGCAGTATTTT.

V usage is TRBV7-2 and J usage is TRBJ1-5; D is possibly TRBD1 (6 bases). Trimming left V 4 bases short and J 3 bases short, with 10 bases between. Per the germline V gene, CDR1 is SGHTA and CDR2 is FQGNSA. The CDR3 runs 14 residues. CDR3 residues: CASSYRQDNQPQHF. CDR3 sequence (DNA): TGTGCCAGCAGCTACCGACAGGACAATCAGCCCCAGCATTTT.

This chain connects TRBV7-2 to TRBJ2-2, with D tentatively TRBD1 (5 bases). The germline V gene encodes CDR1 SGHTA and CDR2 FQGNSA. This CDR3 spans 14 amino acids. V lost 2 bases and J lost 7, with 11 bases in between. The CDR3 is CASSLKGRDGELFF. The DNA of the CDR3 is TGTGCCAGCAGCTTAAAGGGGCGTGACGGGGAGCTGTTTTTT. Full variable domain (outside the CDR3, taken from reference TRBV7-2 and TRBJ2-2): GAGVSQSPSNKVTEKGKDVELRCDPISGHTALYWYRQSLGQGLEFLIYFQGNSAPDKSGLPSDRFSAERTGGSVSTLTIQRTQQEDSAVYLCASSLKGRDGELFFGEGSRLTVL.

V gene TRBV5-1 combines with J gene TRBJ1-4; perhaps TRBD1 as D (6 bases). The germline V and J ends were trimmed by 0 bases and 0 bases, with 9 bases remaining between them. CDR1 is SGHRS, CDR2 YFSETQ, per germline. This CDR3 has 16 amino acids. Here the CDR3 reads CASSLVQGTTNEKLFF. The CDR3 DNA reads as TGCGCCAGCAGCTTGGTACAGGGAACAACTAATGAAAAACTGTTTTTT.

The chain is built from TRBV6-6 and TRBJ2-1; D is undetermined. Germline values: CDR1 MNHNY, CDR2 SVGAGI (reference sequence). This CDR3 is 12 amino acids long. With 2 bases removed from V and 8 bases from J, the gap between germline ends came to 7 bases. This chain's CDR3 is CASSYKLDEQFF. The CDR3 region has the DNA TGTGCCAGCAGTTACAAACTGGATGAGCAGTTCTTC.

V and J are TRBV7-9 and TRBJ2-1; 8 positions agree with TRBD1. The junction had 14 bases not matched to a gene; V was cut back by 4 bases and J by 3 bases. The V gene's germline CDR1 is SEHNR and CDR2 FQNEAQ (reference sequence). This CDR3 is 18 amino acids long. The CDR3: CASSYPDRGRGYYNEQFF. The CDR3 bases are TGTGCCAGCAGCTACCCCGACAGGGGCAGAGGCTACTACAATGAGCAGTTCTTC.

The J gene is TRBJ2-5, the V gene TRBV6-6; D remains unclear. V lost 2 bases, J lost 5 bases, and 9 bases lay in between. The germline CDR1 and CDR2 sequences are MNHNY and SVGAGI (reference sequence). This CDR3 has 13 amino acids. The CDR3 reads CASSYGEAETQYF. In DNA form, the CDR3 reads TGTGCCAGCAGTTACGGAGAGGCGGAGACCCAGTACTTC.

The gene calls are TRBV11-2 and TRBJ1-2; D unresolved. V gave up 10 bases and J gave up 7 bases, with 22 bases separating them. The germline V gene encodes CDR1 SGHAT and CDR2 FQNNGV. The CDR3 is 14 amino acids. The CDR3 region is CATSAPSRWPGYTF. For the CDR3, the DNA is TGTGCCACCTCTGCCCCGAGTCGGTGGCCTGGCTACACCTTC.

The rearrangement links TRBV6-1 to TRBJ2-1, with 11 bases identical to TRBD1. The length of the CDR3 is 19 residues. The germline V gene encodes CDR1 MNHNS and CDR2 SASEGT. Trimming removed 0 bases from V and 4 bases from J; junction bases left unmatched: 11. This chain's CDR3 is CASSEALGTGGRNYNEQFF. CDR3 DNA sequence: TGTGCCAGCAGTGAAGCGCTGGGGACAGGGGGAAGAAATTACAATGAGCAGTTCTTC.

The chain is built from TRBV7-6 and TRBJ2-5; D might be TRBD1 (6 bases). Germline V CDR1 and CDR2: SGHVS, FNYEAQ. Between the trimmed V and J ends, which lost 4 bases and 2 bases, there was a span of 8 bases. This CDR3 is built from 13 residues. CDR3 sequence: CASSYTGQETQYF. CDR3 nucleotides: TGTGCCAGCAGCTACACAGGGCAAGAGACCCAGTACTTC.

This chain uses TRBV5-1 with TRBJ2-3; TRBD1 matches 7 bases. CDR1 is SGHRS, CDR2 YFSETQ, per germline. V lost 4 bases to trimming and J lost 0 bases; unmatched junction nucleotides: 5. There are 15 residues in the CDR3. The DNA for the CDR3 is TGCGCCAGCAGCAGGACAGGTTATAGCACAGATACGCAGTATTTT. Translating gives CASSRTGYSTDTQYF. Supplemented by reference TRBV5-1 and TRBJ2-3, the full variable domain reads KAGVTQTPRYLIKTRGQQVTLSCSPISGHRSVSWYQQTPGQGLQFLFEYFSETQRNKGNFPGRFSGRQFSNSRSEMNVSTLELGDSALYLCASSRTGYSTDTQYFGPGTRLTVL.